One T cell receptor (beta chain) is described in this entry. This clonotype occurred a few times. Its antigen specificity is not known. Base qualities were left out, and no much larger clone turns up one base away. The sample is drawn from a study of T cells after yellow fever vaccination (dated by TCRdb to between 2018 and 2021). Regarding the research as a whole: Libraries from fractions with low cell numbers were prepared with the SMART-Seq v4 Ultra Low Input RNA kit. The cohort comprised two healthy male donors, one aged 18 to 30 and one aged 30 to 40 years. Blood was drawn at multiple timepoints before and after primary and secondary immunization, with bulk PBMC replicates and cell subsets isolated. Bulk TCR alpha and beta repertoires were sequenced longitudinally to track T-cell clones before and after primary and booster YFV17D yellow fever vaccination. Overall results and qualifications from the work: After the booster, most clones that had expanded after primary vaccination were detected again (approximately 97% of CD4 and more than 80% of CD8), suggesting broad maintenance of memory. A small fraction of clonotypes appeared in both the CD4 and CD8 compartments, likely as a result of convergent recombination. Because only two donors were included in the study, the extent to which the findings can be generalized is limited. Compared with the primary T-cell response, the secondary T-cell response was faster but weaker, reaching its peak on day 5 rather than on day 15. Because abundant contaminating clonotypes from the bulk population could be contained in FACS-sorted repertoires, computational filtering was required.

TCR cDNA was synthesized by 5'RACE template switching, which introduced a universal primer site and unique molecular identifiers. cDNA synthesis was primed from both the TCR alpha and TCR beta constant segments. Library amplification involved two PCR steps, and the second step added sample barcodes and sequencing adapters. Sequencing of the libraries was done on either Illumina HiSeq 2500 (2x100 bp) or NovaSeq (2x150 bp). The paper's processing steps were these. MIGEC handled demultiplexing of reads and collapsing into UMI consensus sequences, while MiXCR performed V(D)J alignment. Vaccine-responding clonotypes were defined with edgeR using replicate PBMC samples, requiring FDR below 0.01 and a log2 fold change above 5 up to day 15. Bulk clonotypes were assigned CD4 or CD8 identity according to which sequenced CD4 or CD8 repertoire held them at higher abundance. The public reads were reprocessed in TCRdb via fastp at Q25 and MiXCR, keeping in-frame beta chains. Duplicate CDR3 protein sequences are folded into a single record with the most common DNA and genes. What appears here as the V and J calls and clone size reflects TCRdb's work, not the paper's. This sample lists about 74,000 distinct CDR3 sequences; 7.1% were detected once. The ten largest clones represent around 35% of the sample.

The sample's treatment or condition label is to be understood as: live attenuated yellow fever vaccine strain. PBMCs were isolated from peripheral blood using a standard Ficoll-Paque protocol. Dynabeads CD4 and CD8 positive selection kits were used to isolate CD4 and CD8 T-cell fractions. TriZol was used to extract RNA from bulk PBMCs, CD4 and CD8 fractions, and dextramer-positive and dextramer-negative fractions. Including cysteine and phenylalanine, the CDR3 has 15 amino acids. The DNA shown is the 45-base CDR3, in frame from base 1. For CDR1 and CDR2, the germline V gene lists MNHNS and SASEGT. Trimming removed 6 bases from V and 1 base from J, leaving 12 bases between the germline ends.

This TCR was sampled from a man aged 18 to 35 who received the YFV17D yellow fever vaccine. Sample: CD8+ T cells sorted from PBMCs, taken less than 6 days after the first yellow fever vaccination. Here the chain combines TRBV6-1 and TRBJ1-4; no confident D gene assignment can be made. The DNA is TGTGCCAGCAGGCCCCCGGTGGAAACTAATGAAAAACTGTTTTTT. Its translation reads: CASRPPVETNEKLFF.